This T cell receptor beta chain was sequenced for a study of blood T cells in healthy people across ages. CDR3 length: 12 amino acids. With 5 bases clipped from V and 8 bases from J, the junction kept 8 bases outside the gene matches. Per germline, CDR1 DFQATT and CDR2 SNEGSKA (reference sequence). A second about 7 to 11 cycle PCR used barcoded and J-beta primers. TCRdb redid the calling of the 5' RACE reads with MiXCR, one entry per CDR3 protein. The sample records approximately 850,000 distinct CDR3 sequences, 58% being singletons. The sample was blood. The sequence derives from a man in his thirties or forties in good health. The chain combines TRBV20-1 with TRBJ1-2, with TRBD1 matching over 7 bases. CDR3 nucleotides: TGCAGTGCTCCAACAGGGGTGGCCGGCTACACCTTC. Translated, it gives CSAPTGVAGYTF.